The 14 T cell receptor beta chains reported below all come from one sample, sequenced in a study of beta chain features in type 1 diabetes. Of the isolated RNA, all was reverse transcribed, and so the sequenced material was expressed TCRB transcripts. Profiled with immunoSEQ multiplex PCR; TCRdb holds only in-frame clones, not every one. The table includes some 220,000 clones, approximately 11% detected once. The source material was central memory CD4+ T cells from blood. The receptors come from a man aged 18 to 29 in good health.

The V call is TRBV27, the J call TRBJ2-7, with 10 positions matching TRBD2. This CDR3 comprises 16 residues. J gave up 3 bases and V 3 bases, and 8 bases lay outside the gene matches. CDR1 is MNHEY and CDR2 is SMNVEV in the germline V gene (reference sequence). The CDR3 sequence is CASSFRASGGIYEQYF. CDR3 coding DNA: TGTGCCAGCAGTTTCCGGGCTAGCGGGGGAATCTACGAGCAGTACTTC.

There are a few counts of this clone. The gene calls are TRBV14 and TRBJ2-5; D not resolved. Per germline, CDR1 SGHDN and CDR2 FVKESK. With 0 bases removed from V and 4 bases from J, the gap between germline ends came to 12 bases. This CDR3 contains 15 residues. The CDR3 region is CASSQDGVATETQYF. CDR3 nucleotides: TGTGCCAGCAGCCAAGATGGGGTAGCCACAGAGACCCAGTACTTC.

The table lists this clone with a few counts. J is TRBJ1-1 and V is TRBV19; 8 positions agree with TRBD1. V was pared by 6 bases and J by 6 bases, with 3 bases of the junction left unmatched. From germline, CDR1 is LNHDA and CDR2 SQIVND (reference sequence). This CDR3 has 12 amino acids. Here the CDR3 reads CASRDRDSEAFF. Here the CDR3 DNA reads TGTGCCAGTAGGGACAGGGATTCTGAAGCTTTCTTT.

This clone turned up a few times. This chain links TRBV29-1 with TRBJ2-3, with TRBD1 identical over 8 bases. This CDR3 is built from 16 residues. In germline, CDR1 is SQVTM, CDR2 ANQGSEA. The ends lost 1 base at V and 4 bases at J; junction bases unmatched: 10. As DNA, the CDR3 is TGCAGCGTTGAAGCGACAGGGGTAAGGAGCCCAGATACGCAGTATTTT. Translation: CSVEATGVRSPDTQYF.

This clone was detected a few times. This chain joins TRBV27 and TRBJ1-2, with D perhaps matching TRBD1 (6 bases). Germline CDR1 and CDR2: MNHEY and SMNVEV (reference sequence). The CDR3 runs to 14 residues. Trimming took off 6 bases at V and 4 bases at J, with 15 bases between the two ends. The CDR3 sequence is CASSGTGSSYGYTF. The CDR3 DNA is TGTGCCAGCAGCGGTACAGGGTCGTCCTATGGCTACACCTTC.

V and J are TRBV29-1 and TRBJ2-1; 8 nucleotides match TRBD2. V shed 4 bases, J shed 4 bases, and the junction held 6 bases outside the gene matches. The CDR3 is 14 amino acids. In germline, CDR1 is SQVTM, CDR2 ANQGSEA. The CDR3 sequence is CSVVTSGLYNEQFF. In DNA form, the CDR3 reads TGCAGCGTTGTTACTAGCGGCCTTTACAATGAGCAGTTCTTC.

The chain is built from TRBV5-1 and TRBJ2-5; 9 bases fit TRBD2. Germline V CDR1 and CDR2: SGHRS, YFSETQ. The trim removed 1 base at V and 2 bases at J, leaving 6 bases unmatched. This CDR3 region has 16 residues. This CDR3 reads CASSLSTSGLQETQYF. In DNA, the CDR3 is TGCGCCAGCAGCTTGTCGACTAGCGGACTACAAGAGACCCAGTACTTC. The variable domain in full, completed from reference TRBV5-1 and TRBJ2-5, reads KAGVTQTPRYLIKTRGQQVTLSCSPISGHRSVSWYQQTPGQGLQFLFEYFSETQRNKGNFPGRFSGRQFSNSRSEMNVSTLELGDSALYLCASSLSTSGLQETQYFGPGTRLLVL.

This chain uses TRBV9 with TRBJ1-2; D remains unclear. This CDR3 region has 12 residues. The germline gives CDR1 SGDLS, CDR2 YYNGEE. V was clipped by 0 bases and J by 8 bases, with 8 bases between them. The CDR3 bases are TGTGCCAGCAGCGTAGCGGCGTCAGGCTACACCTTC. This codes for CASSVAASGYTF.

The chain links TRBV6-6 to TRBJ2-1, with 9 bases identical to TRBD2. Per the germline V gene, CDR1 is MNHNY and CDR2 is SVGAGI (reference sequence). The CDR3 covers 14 residues. After removal of 8 bases from V and 5 bases from J, the junction contained 7 bases not matched to a gene. This CDR3 reads CASASSSGNNEQFF. DNA of the CDR3: TGTGCCAGCGCCTCGTCTAGCGGGAACAATGAGCAGTTCTTC.

This chain links TRBV4-1 with TRBJ2-2; 9 nucleotides match TRBD2. Trimming cost V 4 bases and J 7 bases; bases outside gene matches: 4. Germline V CDR1 and CDR2: MGHRA, YSYEKL. The CDR3 covers 14 residues. The CDR3 DNA sequence: TGCGCCAGCAGCCGGACTAGCGAGAGCGGGGAGCTGTTTTTT. Protein sequence: CASSRTSESGELFF.

This clone was observed a handful of times. The J gene is TRBJ2-4, the V gene TRBV6-6; D might be TRBD2 (7 bases). This CDR3 region has 13 residues. Germline V gene lookup returns CDR1 MNHNY and CDR2 SVGAGI (reference sequence). The CDR3 region is CASGGAAKNIQYF. CDR3 coding DNA: TGTGCATCGGGGGGCGCAGCCAAAAACATTCAGTACTTC.

This clone was recorded a few times. The CDR3 region has the DNA TGTGCCAGCAGTTTGCCGACGACAGCATCCTATGGCTACACCTTC. This codes for CASSLPTTASYGYTF. The rearrangement uses TRBV28 and TRBJ1-2; tentative D call: TRBD1 (5 bases). The CDR3 has 15 residues. Per the germline V gene, CDR1 is MDHEN and CDR2 is SYDVKM. Trimming removed 3 bases at V and 4 bases at J, with 15 bases between.

The CDR3: CASSLVRQAEQFF. CDR3 sequence (DNA): TGCGCCAGCAGCTTGGTTAGGCAGGCCGAGCAGTTCTTC. The chain uses TRBV5-1 and TRBJ2-1; D not resolved. Trimming pared 0 bases from V and 10 bases from J, leaving 11 bases between. This CDR3 is 13 amino acids long. Per the germline V gene, CDR1 is SGHRS and CDR2 is YFSETQ.

This clone was counted at least ten times. V is TRBV14 and J is TRBJ2-1; 12 positions match TRBD2. The CDR3 has 20 residues. The germline gives CDR1 SGHDN, CDR2 FVKESK. After removal of 2 bases from V and 0 bases from J, the junction contained 11 bases not matched to a gene. CDR3: CASSQRERTSGISSYNEQFF. In DNA, the CDR3 is TGTGCCAGCAGCCAACGTGAGCGGACTAGCGGGATCAGCTCCTACAATGAGCAGTTCTTC.